The next 2 T cell receptor beta chains were all read from a single sample in a study of OX40 agonist ivuxolimab in advanced cancers. The data were produced by immunoSEQ multiplex PCR, yet TCRdb's version contains in-frame clones alone and is incomplete. The repertoire holds roughly 90,000 clones, approximately 94% seen once, with roughly 2.6% in the top ten. This specimen was CD4+ or CD8+ T cells sorted from blood, taken in a trial of the OX40 agonist ivuxolimab. The receptors derive from an adult with an advanced solid tumor such as melanoma, head and neck, liver or kidney cancer.

CDR3 bases: TGTGCCAGCAGAGTACTCGGACAGGGAGACACTGAAGCTTTCTTT. This codes for CASRVLGQGDTEAFF. V usage is TRBV13 and J usage is TRBJ1-1; 8 nucleotides align to TRBD1. This CDR3 contains 15 residues. The germline gives CDR1 PRHDT, CDR2 FYEKMQ (reference sequence). The junction had 9 bases not matched to a gene; V was cut back by 6 bases and J by 3 bases. Full variable domain (missing parts from reference TRBV13 and TRBJ1-1): AAGVIQSPRHLIKEKRETATLKCYPIPRHDTVYWYQQGPGQDPQFLISFYEKMQSDKGSIPDRFSAQQFSDYHSELNMSSLELGDSALYFCASRVLGQGDTEAFFGQGTRLTVV.

This chain uses TRBV15 with TRBJ1-2, with TRBD1 matching 7 bases. The CDR3 runs 16 residues. V lost 0 bases and J lost 3; bases outside the gene matches: 7. Germline V gene sequence: CDR1 LNHNV, CDR2 YYDKDF (reference sequence). The CDR3 loop is CATSREVKGADYGYTF. For the CDR3, the DNA is TGTGCCACCAGCAGAGAAGTTAAGGGGGCCGACTATGGCTACACCTTC.